This TCR beta chain originates from a study of Ad26.COV2.S vaccination and SARS-CoV-2 variants. This clone was counted once. From germline, CDR1 is MRHNA and CDR2 SNTAGT. The CDR3 covers 13 residues. The V and J ends lost 4 bases and 5 bases, in that order; junction bases with no gene match: 2. The table came from immunoSEQ multiplex PCR; TCRdb's copy has only in-frame clones and leaves some out. Here the sample spans hundreds of thousands of clones, roughly 87% being singletons. Treatment in this sample: approximately 18 received Ad26.COV2.S at low or high dose, single or two shots; 5 received placebo; per-sample allocation not given. Collection of samples fell on day 63 after the first vaccine or placebo injection.

Source: peripheral blood, taken in a trial of Ad26.COV2.S vaccine versus placebo. This sequence joins TRBV6-4 and TRBJ2-1, with TRBD2 matching 7 bases. The source of this sequence is a person between 18 and 65 years old who received the Ad26.COV2.S COVID-19 vaccine or a placebo. The CDR3 here is CASSGTSDNEQFF. The DNA of the CDR3 is TGTGCCAGCAGTGGTACTAGCGACAATGAGCAGTTCTTC.